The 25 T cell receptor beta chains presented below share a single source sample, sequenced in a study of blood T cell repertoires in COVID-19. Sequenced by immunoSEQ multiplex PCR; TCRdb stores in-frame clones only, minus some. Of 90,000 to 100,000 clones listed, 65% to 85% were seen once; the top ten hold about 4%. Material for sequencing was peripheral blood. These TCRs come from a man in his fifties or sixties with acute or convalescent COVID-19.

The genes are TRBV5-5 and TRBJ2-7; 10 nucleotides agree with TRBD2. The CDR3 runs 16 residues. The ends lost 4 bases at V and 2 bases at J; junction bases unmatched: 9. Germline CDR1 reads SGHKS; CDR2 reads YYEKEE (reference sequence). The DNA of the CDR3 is TGTGCCAGCAGCCCCGATCTAGCGGGAGATCCCTACGAGCAGTACTTC. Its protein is CASSPDLAGDPYEQYF.

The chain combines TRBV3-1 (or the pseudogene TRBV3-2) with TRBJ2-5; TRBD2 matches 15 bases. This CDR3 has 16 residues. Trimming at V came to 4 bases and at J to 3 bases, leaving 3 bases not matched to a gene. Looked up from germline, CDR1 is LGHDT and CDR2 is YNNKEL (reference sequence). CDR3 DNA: TGTGCCAGCAGCCCGGGACTAGCGGGGGGAGAAGAGACCCAGTACTTC. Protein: CASSPGLAGGEETQYF.

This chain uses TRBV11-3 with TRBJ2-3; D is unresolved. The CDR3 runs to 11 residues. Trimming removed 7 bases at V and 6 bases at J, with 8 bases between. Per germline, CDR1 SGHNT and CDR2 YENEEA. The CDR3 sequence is CASTSSDTQYF. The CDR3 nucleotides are TGTGCCAGCACCTCGTCGGATACGCAGTATTTT.

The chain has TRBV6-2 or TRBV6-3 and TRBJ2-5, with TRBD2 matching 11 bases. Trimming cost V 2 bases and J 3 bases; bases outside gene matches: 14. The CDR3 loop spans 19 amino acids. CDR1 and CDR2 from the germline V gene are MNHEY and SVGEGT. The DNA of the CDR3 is TGTGCCAGCAGTTACCCTACTAGCGGGGGTCGCGTATTTGAAGAGACCCAGTACTTC. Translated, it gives CASSYPTSGGRVFEETQYF.

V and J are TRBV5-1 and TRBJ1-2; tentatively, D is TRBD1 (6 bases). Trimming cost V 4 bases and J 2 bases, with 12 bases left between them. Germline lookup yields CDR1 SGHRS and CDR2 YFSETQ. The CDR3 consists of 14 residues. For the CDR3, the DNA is TGCGCCAGCAGCCCAAGCGGACAGAACTATGGCTACACCTTC. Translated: CASSPSGQNYGYTF.

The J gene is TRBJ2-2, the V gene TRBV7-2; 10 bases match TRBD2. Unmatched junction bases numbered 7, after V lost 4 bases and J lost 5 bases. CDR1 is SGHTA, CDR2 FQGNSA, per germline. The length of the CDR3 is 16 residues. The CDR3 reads CASSYSGGAYTGELFF. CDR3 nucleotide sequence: TGTGCCAGCAGCTACAGCGGGGGGGCTTATACCGGGGAGCTGTTTTTT. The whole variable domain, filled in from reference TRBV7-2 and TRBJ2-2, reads GAGVSQSPSNKVTEKGKDVELRCDPISGHTALYWYRQSLGQGLEFLIYFQGNSAPDKSGLPSDRFSAERTGGSVSTLTIQRTQQEDSAVYLCASSYSGGAYTGELFFGEGSRLTVL.

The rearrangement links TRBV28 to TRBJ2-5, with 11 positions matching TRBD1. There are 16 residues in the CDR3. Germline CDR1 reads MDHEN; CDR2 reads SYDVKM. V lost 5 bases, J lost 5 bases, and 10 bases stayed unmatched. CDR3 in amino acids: CASSGTGGTLRETQYF. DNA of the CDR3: TGTGCCAGCAGTGGGACAGGGGGGACCCTTAGGGAGACCCAGTACTTC.

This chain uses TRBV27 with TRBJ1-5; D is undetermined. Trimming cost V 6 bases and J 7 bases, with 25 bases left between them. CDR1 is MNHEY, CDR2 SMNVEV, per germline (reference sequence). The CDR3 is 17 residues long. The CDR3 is CASSFRRGTGQEQPQHF. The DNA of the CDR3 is TGTGCCAGCAGCTTCCGTCGGGGTACGGGTCAGGAGCAGCCCCAGCATTTT.

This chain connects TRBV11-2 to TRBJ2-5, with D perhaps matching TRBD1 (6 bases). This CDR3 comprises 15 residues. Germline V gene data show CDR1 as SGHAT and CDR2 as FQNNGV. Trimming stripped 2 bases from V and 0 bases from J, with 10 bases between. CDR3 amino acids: CASSLFQGNQETQYF. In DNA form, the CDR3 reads TGTGCCAGCAGCTTATTCCAGGGGAACCAAGAGACCCAGTACTTC.

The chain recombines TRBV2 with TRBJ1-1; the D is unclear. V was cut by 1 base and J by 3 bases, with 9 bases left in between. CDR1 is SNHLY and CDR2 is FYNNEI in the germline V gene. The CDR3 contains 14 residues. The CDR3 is CASSEGATYTEAFF. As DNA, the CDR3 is TGTGCCAGCAGTGAAGGGGCCACGTACACTGAAGCTTTCTTT.

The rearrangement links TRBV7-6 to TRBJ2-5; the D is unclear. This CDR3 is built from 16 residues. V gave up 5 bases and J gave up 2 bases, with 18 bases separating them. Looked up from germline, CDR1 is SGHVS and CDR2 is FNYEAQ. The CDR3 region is CASSASYSIRQETQYF. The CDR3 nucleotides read TGTGCCAGCAGCGCCTCCTACAGTATAAGACAAGAGACCCAGTACTTC.

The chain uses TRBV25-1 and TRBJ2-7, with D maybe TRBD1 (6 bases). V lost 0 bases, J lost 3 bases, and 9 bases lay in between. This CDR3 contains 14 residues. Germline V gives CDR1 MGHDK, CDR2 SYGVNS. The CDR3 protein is CASSEYNRDYEQYF. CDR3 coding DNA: TGTGCCAGCAGTGAATATAACAGGGACTACGAGCAGTACTTC.

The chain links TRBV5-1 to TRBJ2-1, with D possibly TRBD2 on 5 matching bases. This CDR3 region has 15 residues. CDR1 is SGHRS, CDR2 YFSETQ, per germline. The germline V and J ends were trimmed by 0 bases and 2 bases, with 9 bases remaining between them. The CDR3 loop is CASSLERTPYNEQFF. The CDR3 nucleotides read TGCGCCAGCAGCTTGGAGCGGACCCCCTACAATGAGCAGTTCTTC.

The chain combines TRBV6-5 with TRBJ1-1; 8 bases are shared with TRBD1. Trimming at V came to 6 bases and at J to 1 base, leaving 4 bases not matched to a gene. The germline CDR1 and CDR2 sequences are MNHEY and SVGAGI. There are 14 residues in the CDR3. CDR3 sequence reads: CASRKTGANTEAFF. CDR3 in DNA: TGTGCCAGCAGAAAGACAGGGGCGAACACTGAAGCTTTCTTT.

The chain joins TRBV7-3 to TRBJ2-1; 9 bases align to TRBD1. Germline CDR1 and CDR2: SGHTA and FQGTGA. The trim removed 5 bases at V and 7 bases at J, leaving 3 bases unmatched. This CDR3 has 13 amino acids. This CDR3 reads CASSVGTGNEQFF. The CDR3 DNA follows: TGTGCCAGCAGCGTCGGGACAGGGAATGAGCAGTTCTTC.

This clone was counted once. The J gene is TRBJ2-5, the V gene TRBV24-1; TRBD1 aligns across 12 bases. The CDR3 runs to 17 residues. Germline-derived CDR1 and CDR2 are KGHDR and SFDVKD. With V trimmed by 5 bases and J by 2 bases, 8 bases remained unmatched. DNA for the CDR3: TGTGCCACCAGTGCCGGGACAGGGGGCCTGGAACAAGAGACCCAGTACTTC. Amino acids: CATSAGTGGLEQETQYF.

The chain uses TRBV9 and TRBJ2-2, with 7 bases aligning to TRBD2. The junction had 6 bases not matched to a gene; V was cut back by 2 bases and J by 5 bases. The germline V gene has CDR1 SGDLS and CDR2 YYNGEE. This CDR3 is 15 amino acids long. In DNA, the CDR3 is TGTGCCAGCAGCGTTACGGGACTAAAAACCGGGGAGCTGTTTTTT. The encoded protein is CASSVTGLKTGELFF.

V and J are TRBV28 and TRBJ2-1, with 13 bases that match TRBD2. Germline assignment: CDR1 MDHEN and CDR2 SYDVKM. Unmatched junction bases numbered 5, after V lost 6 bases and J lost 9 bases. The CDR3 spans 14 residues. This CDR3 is CASSYTSGRAEQFF. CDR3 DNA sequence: TGTGCCAGCAGCTACACTAGCGGGAGGGCTGAGCAGTTCTTC.

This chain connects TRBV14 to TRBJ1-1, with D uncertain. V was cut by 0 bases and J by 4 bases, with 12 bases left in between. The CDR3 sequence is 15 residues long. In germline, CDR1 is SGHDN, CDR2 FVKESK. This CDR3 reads CASSQDLGGFTEAFF. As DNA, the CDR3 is TGTGCCAGCAGCCAAGATCTCGGAGGGTTCACTGAAGCTTTCTTT.

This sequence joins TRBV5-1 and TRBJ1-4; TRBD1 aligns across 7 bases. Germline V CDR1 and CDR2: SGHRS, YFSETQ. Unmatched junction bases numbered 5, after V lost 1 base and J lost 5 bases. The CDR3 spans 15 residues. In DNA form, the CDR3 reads TGCGCCAGCAGCTTGCAGGGGGGCAAAAATGAAAAACTGTTTTTT. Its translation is CASSLQGGKNEKLFF.

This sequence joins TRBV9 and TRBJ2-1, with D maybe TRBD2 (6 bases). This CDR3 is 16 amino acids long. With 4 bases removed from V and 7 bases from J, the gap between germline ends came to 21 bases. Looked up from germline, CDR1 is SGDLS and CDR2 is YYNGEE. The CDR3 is CASSPSPGRRRNEQFF. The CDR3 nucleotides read TGTGCCAGCAGCCCATCTCCCGGGAGAAGGAGGAATGAGCAGTTCTTC.

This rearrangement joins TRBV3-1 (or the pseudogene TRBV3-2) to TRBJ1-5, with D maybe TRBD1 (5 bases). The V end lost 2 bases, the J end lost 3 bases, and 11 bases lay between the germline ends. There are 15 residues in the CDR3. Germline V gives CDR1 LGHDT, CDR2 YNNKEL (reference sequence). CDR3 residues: CASSQTGRDNQPQHF. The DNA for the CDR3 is TGTGCCAGCAGCCAAACCGGCAGGGACAATCAGCCCCAGCATTTT.

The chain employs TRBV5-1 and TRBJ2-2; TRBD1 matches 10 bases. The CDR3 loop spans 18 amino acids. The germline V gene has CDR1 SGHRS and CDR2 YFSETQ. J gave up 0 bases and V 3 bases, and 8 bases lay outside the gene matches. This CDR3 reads CASSSKTGGSANTGELFF. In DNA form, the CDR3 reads TGCGCCAGCAGCTCGAAGACAGGGGGCTCAGCGAACACCGGGGAGCTGTTTTTT.

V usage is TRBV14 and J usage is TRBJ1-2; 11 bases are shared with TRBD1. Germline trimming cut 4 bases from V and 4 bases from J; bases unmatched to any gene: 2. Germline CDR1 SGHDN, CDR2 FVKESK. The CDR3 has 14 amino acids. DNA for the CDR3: TGTGCCAGCAGCCGAGGACAGGGGGCCTATGGCTACACCTTC. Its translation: CASSRGQGAYGYTF.

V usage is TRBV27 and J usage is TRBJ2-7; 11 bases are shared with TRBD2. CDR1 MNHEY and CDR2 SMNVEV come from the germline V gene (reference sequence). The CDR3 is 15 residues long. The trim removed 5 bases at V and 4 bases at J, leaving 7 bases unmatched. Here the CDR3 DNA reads TGTGCCAGCAGTCCCGGGACTAGCGGACGTTACGAGCAGTACTTC. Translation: CASSPGTSGRYEQYF.